Listed below are T cell receptor beta chains from one sample, sequenced in a study of T cells after posttransplantation cyclophosphamide. Profiling relied on immunoSEQ multiplex PCR, and the TCRdb table lists in-frame clones only, not all of them. Counted here are around 50,000 clones, around 94% occurring once; the ten biggest clones make up 3.1%. Sequenced: PBMCs. These receptors were taken from a woman aged 50 to 60 in good health and a related stem cell transplant donor. The CDR3 runs from the conserved cysteine through the conserved F or W. Each record gives: clone size, J gene, D gene, V gene, CDR3 DNA, CDR3 protein. A D gene is named only where the DNA matches it firmly. Clone size appears in some rows only: once, few, many, or a class for an expanded clone.

- TRBJ1-6 TRBD1 TRBV2 TGTGCCAGCAGTCCCCTGACAGGGGGTAATTCACCCCTCCACTTT CASSPLTGGNSPLHF
- TRBJ1-1 TRBD1 TRBV5-4 TGTGCCAGCAGCTCCCGGGACAGGGACACTGAAGCTTTCTTT CASSSRDRDTEAFF
- TRBJ2-6 - TRBV18 TGTGCCAGCTCACCGCTCTACAGGGCTGGGGCCAACGTCCTGACTTTC CASSPLYRAGANVLTF
- TRBJ2-5 TRBD2 TRBV2 TGTGCCAGCAGTGTGGGCGGGGGCCAAGAGACCCAGTACTTC CASSVGGGQETQYF
- TRBJ1-5 - TRBV10-1 TGCGCCAGCAGACGACAGGTTTATAGCAATCAGCCCCAGCATTTT CASRRQVYSNQPQHF
- TRBJ2-5 - TRBV5-1 TGCGCCAGCAGCTTTAGCGGTGCGGGGGAGACCCAGTACTTC CASSFSGAGETQYF
few TRBJ1-4 - TRBV5-1 TGCGCCAGCAGCTTGGATGGAGGGGCCGACGAAAAACTGTTTTTT CASSLDGGADEKLFF
- TRBJ2-2 TRBD2 TRBV11-3 TGTGCCAGCAGCCAAGGACTAGCGAACACCGGGGAGCTGTTTTTT CASSQGLANTGELFF
- TRBJ2-4 - TRBV5-4 TGTGCCAGCAGCTTCGCCGGGGGAAACATTCAGTACTTC CASSFAGGNIQYF
- TRBJ2-2 TRBD2 TRBV2 TGTGCCAGCAGACTAGCGGGAGTCTGGGGGGAGCTGTTTTTT CASRLAGVWGELFF
- TRBJ1-4 TRBD1 TRBV9 TGTGCCAGCAGCGCCGACCTGACAGGGGTTAATGAAAAACTGTTTTTT CASSADLTGVNEKLFF
- TRBJ1-1 - TRBV19 TGTGCCAGTATAAACACTGAAGCTTTCTTT CASINTEAFF
- TRBJ2-7 TRBD2 TRBV5-1 TGCGCCAGCAGCCCGGACCCTGGACTAGCCGAGCAGTACTTC CASSPDPGLAEQYF
once TRBJ2-7 TRBD1 TRBV25-1 TGTGCCAGCAGTGATCCCCGGGACAGCTCCTACGAGCAGTACTTC CASSDPRDSSYEQYF
- TRBJ1-2 - TRBV4-1 TGCGCCAGCAGCCAAGACTCCGACACTTATTACTATGGCTACACCTTC CASSQDSDTYYYGYTF
once TRBJ2-3 - TRBV27 TGTGCCAGCAGTTCTGTGGGCCTTTGGACAGATACGCAGTATTTT CASSSVGLWTDTQYF
- TRBJ1-1 - TRBV28 TGTGCCAGCAGTACAGCGAACACTGAAGCTTTCTTT CASSTANTEAFF
- TRBJ1-2 TRBD1 TRBV27 TGTGCCAGCAGTTTTGGGACAGGGGAAAACTATGGCTACACCTTC CASSFGTGENYGYTF
- TRBJ1-1 - TRBV18 TGTGCCAGCTCACCCCTAAACGGGAACACTGAAGCTTTCTTT CASSPLNGNTEAFF
- TRBJ2-7 TRBD1 TRBV7-9 TGTGCCAGCAGCCCTCCAGGACAGGGGGTTCCCTACGAGCAGTACTTC CASSPPGQGVPYEQYF
- TRBJ1-5 - TRBV6-1 TGTGCCAGCAGTGGTGGCGGGGCGAGCAATCAGCCCCAGCATTTT CASSGGGASNQPQHF
few TRBJ2-1 - TRBV7-7 TGTGCTAGCAGCTCCCAGGGTCCCAATGAGCAGTTCTTC CASSSQGPNEQFF
- TRBJ2-2 TRBD2 TRBV2 TGTGCCAGCAGTGAGAGGCGGGGGGGCACCGGGGAGCTGTTTTTT CASSERRGGTGELFF
- TRBJ1-5 - TRBV11-2 TGTGCCAGCAGCTTAGCTTTCTCTCAGCCCCAGCATTTT CASSLAFSQPQHF
- TRBJ1-1 - TRBV11-2 TGTGCCAGCAGCCCCCGGGGGGCTAAGGCTTTCTTT CASSPRGAKAFF
- TRBJ1-1 TRBD1 TRBV18 TGTGCCAGCTCACCTGGGACAGGGGGCATACGGGACACTGAAGCTTTCTTT CASSPGTGGIRDTEAFF
- TRBJ2-5 TRBD2 TRBV19 TGTGCCAGCCGTATGGCGGGAGGGCCGCGGGAGACCCAGTACTTC CASRMAGGPRETQYF
- TRBJ2-1 TRBD2 TRBV5-1 TGCGCCAGCAGCTTCGGGCTAGCGGGAGTTGATGAGCAGTTCTTC CASSFGLAGVDEQFF
- TRBJ2-7 - TRBV19 TGTGCCAGTAGTATAGGACAGTCCTACGAGCAGTACTTC CASSIGQSYEQYF
- TRBJ2-5 TRBD1 TRBV29-1 TGCAGCGTAGAGGGACAGGGGGTCCAAGAGACCCAGTACTTC CSVEGQGVQETQYF
- TRBJ2-5 - TRBV5-1 TGCGCCAGCAGCTACGGTCTAGCGCAAGAGACCCAGTACTTC CASSYGLAQETQYF
- TRBJ2-6 - TRBV28 TGTGCCAGCAGGCCTCTGAGGGCTGGGGCCAACGTCCTGACTTTC CASRPLRAGANVLTF
- TRBJ1-5 TRBD1 TRBV4-1 TGCGCCAGCAGTCAAGCCGGACAGGCGGGTCAGCCCCAGCATTTT CASSQAGQAGQPQHF
- TRBJ1-4 - TRBV28 TGTGCCAGCATGAGCGCAGGGGCCCCCTTAAGACTGTTTTTT CASMSAGAPLRLFF
- TRBJ2-5 TRBD2 TRBV13 TGTGCCAGCAGCTCCAGGACTAGCGGGGGCCAAGAGACCCAGTACTTC CASSSRTSGGQETQYF
once TRBJ2-2 TRBD1 TRBV28 TGTGCCAGCAGACCGGGACAGGGAGACACCGGGGAGCTGTTTTTT CASRPGQGDTGELFF
- TRBJ2-7 - TRBV1 TGCACCAGCAGCCAAGAGGGACTAGCCGACTCCTACGAGCAGTACTTC CTSSQEGLADSYEQYF
- TRBJ1-2 - TRBV28 TGTGCCAGCAGGGGGGACATCCATGGCTACACCTTC CASRGDIHGYTF
- TRBJ2-1 - TRBV10-3 TGTGCCATCAACGCGAAGAGCTCCTACAATGAGCAGTTCTTC CAINAKSSYNEQFF
- TRBJ2-1 TRBD1 TRBV7-2 TGTGCCAGCAGCAAACAGGGGGCGGACTACAATGAGCAGTTCTTC CASSKQGADYNEQFF
- TRBJ1-2 - TRBV27 TGTGCCAGCCGAACGGGTTTCTATGGCTACACCTTC CASRTGFYGYTF
- TRBJ2-7 - TRBV7-2 TGTGCCAGCAGCTTTGGGAGGGGGAGAGGCGAGCAGTACTTC CASSFGRGRGEQYF
- TRBJ1-6 TRBD1 TRBV2 TGTGCCAGATCCGGACAGGGGGATTCACCCCTCCACTTT CARSGQGDSPLHF
- TRBJ2-5 TRBD2 TRBV5-4 TGTGCCAGCAGCTTGGATCGGCTAGCGGGGACGGAGACCCAGTACTTC CASSLDRLAGTETQYF
- TRBJ1-1 - TRBV19 TGTGCCAGTAGTATCGAGTCGGGGGTGGGCACTGAAGCTTTCTTT CASSIESGVGTEAFF
once TRBJ2-7 TRBD1 TRBV20-1 TGCAGTGTACAGGGGGCAAGGGAGCAGTACTTC CSVQGAREQYF
once TRBJ1-5 TRBD1 TRBV19 TGTGCCAGTAGTGGCAGACAGGGGGCGGGTCAGCCCCAGCATTTT CASSGRQGAGQPQHF